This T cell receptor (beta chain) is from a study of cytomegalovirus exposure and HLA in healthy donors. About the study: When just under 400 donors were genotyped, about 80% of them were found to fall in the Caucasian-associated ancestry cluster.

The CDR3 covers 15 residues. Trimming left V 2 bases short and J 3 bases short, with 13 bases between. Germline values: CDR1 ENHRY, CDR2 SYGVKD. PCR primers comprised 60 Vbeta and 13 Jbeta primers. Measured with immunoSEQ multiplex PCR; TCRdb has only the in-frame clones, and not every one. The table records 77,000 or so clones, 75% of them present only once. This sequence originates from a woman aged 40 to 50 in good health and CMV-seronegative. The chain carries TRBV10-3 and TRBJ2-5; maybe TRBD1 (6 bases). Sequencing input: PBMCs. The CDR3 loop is CAISEAGTSKETQYF. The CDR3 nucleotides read TGTGCCATCAGTGAGGCCGGGACAAGTAAAGAGACCCAGTACTTC.